This entry lists 16 T cell receptor beta chains sequenced from one sample in a study of T cell responses to AZD1222 COVID-19 vaccine. Some clones are missing from TCRdb's copy, which holds only in-frame ones; the method was immunoSEQ multiplex PCR. The table lists roughly 70,000 clones, about 90% of them singletons, with 15% to 20% in the top ten. The sample here was peripheral blood, taken on day 0 of AZD1222 vaccination. The receptors stem from an adult in good health.

The gene calls are TRBV5-1 and TRBJ2-1, with no clear D. V was clipped by 0 bases and J by 2 bases, with 3 bases between them. Looked up from germline, CDR1 is SGHRS and CDR2 is YFSETQ. The CDR3 has 13 residues. CDR3 nucleotide sequence: TGCGCCAGCAGCTTGGGCACCTACAATGAGCAGTTCTTC. It translates to CASSLGTYNEQFF.

The gene calls are TRBV2 and TRBJ1-1; D ambiguous. The CDR3 has 14 amino acids. Germline CDR1 is SNHLY and CDR2 is FYNNEI. Trimming left V 5 bases short and J 3 bases short, with 13 bases between. The CDR3 region is CASSSRHMDTEAFF. The CDR3 bases are TGTGCCAGCAGTTCTCGCCACATGGACACTGAAGCTTTCTTT.

The chain has TRBV6-1 and TRBJ1-2, with D hard to call. The CDR3 contains 16 residues. Trimming removed 0 bases from V and 6 bases from J, with 17 bases in between. Germline V gene lookup returns CDR1 MNHNS and CDR2 SASEGT. CDR3 amino acids: CASSEATLGSNNGYTF. DNA of the CDR3: TGTGCCAGCAGTGAAGCGACCTTAGGCAGCAACAATGGCTACACCTTC.

The J gene is TRBJ1-3, the V gene TRBV5-4, with D tentatively TRBD1 (6 bases). Trimming shortened V by 4 bases and J by 4 bases, and 12 bases separated the two germline ends. This CDR3 contains 14 residues. Germline values: CDR1 SGHNT, CDR2 YYREEE (reference sequence). For the CDR3, the DNA is TGTGCCAGCAGCGCGGACAGCGACGGAAACACCATATATTTT. This codes for CASSADSDGNTIYF. Looking up the rest from reference TRBV5-4 and TRBJ1-3 gives the full variable domain: ETGVTQSPTHLIKTRGQQVTLRCSSQSGHNTVSWYQQALGQGPQFIFQYYREEENGRGNFPPRFSGLQFPNYSSELNVNALELDDSALYLCASSADSDGNTIYFGEGSWLTVV.

V is TRBV5-6 and J is TRBJ2-7, with TRBD2 matching 11 bases. Germline V gene sequence: CDR1 SGHDT, CDR2 YYEEEE. Trimming cost V 7 bases and J 7 bases; bases outside gene matches: 7. The CDR3 has 13 amino acids. The CDR3 sequence: CASQLAGVLEQYF. The CDR3 DNA reads TGTGCCAGCCAACTAGCGGGAGTGTTGGAGCAGTACTTC.

V gene TRBV7-3 combines with J gene TRBJ2-2; perhaps TRBD2 as D (6 bases). Germline CDR1 is SGHTA and CDR2 is FQGTGA. V lost 4 bases to trimming and J lost 0 bases, with 18 bases between them. The CDR3 is 18 residues long. This CDR3 reads CASSSSAGRTPNTGELFF. The CDR3 DNA is TGTGCCAGCAGCTCCTCGGCGGGGAGAACCCCGAACACCGGGGAGCTGTTTTTT. The full variable domain, completed using reference TRBV7-3 and TRBJ2-2, is GAGVSQTPSNKVTEKGKYVELRCDPISGHTALYWYRQSLGQGPEFLIYFQGTGAADDSGLPNDRFFAVRPEGSVSTLKIQRTERGDSAVYLCASSSSAGRTPNTGELFFGEGSRLTVL.

The chain has TRBV3-1 (or the pseudogene TRBV3-2) and TRBJ2-7; D is unresolved. This CDR3 is 11 amino acids long. Germline CDR1 is LGHDT and CDR2 is YNNKEL (reference sequence). The ends were cut back, 3 bases at V and 3 bases at J, with 3 bases in the middle. The CDR3: CASSQGYEQYF. The CDR3, as DNA: TGTGCCAGCAGCCAGGGCTACGAGCAGTACTTC.

The V call is TRBV11-3, the J call TRBJ2-7, with D tentatively TRBD1 (6 bases). CDR3 length equals 15 residues. Germline V gene sequence: CDR1 SGHNT, CDR2 YENEEA. Trimming shortened V by 2 bases and J by 0 bases, and 11 bases separated the two germline ends. CDR3: CASSLHPGVSYEQYF. CDR3 DNA sequence: TGTGCCAGCAGCTTACACCCAGGGGTCTCCTACGAGCAGTACTTC.

The chain joins TRBV13 to TRBJ2-7; 12 nucleotides match TRBD2. There are 15 residues in the CDR3. CDR1 and CDR2 from the germline V gene are PRHDT and FYEKMQ (reference sequence). V dropped 5 bases and J dropped 2; count of bases not matched to a gene: 4. The CDR3 sequence: CASSEGLAGTYEQYF. The CDR3 DNA is TGTGCCAGCAGCGAGGGACTAGCGGGCACCTACGAGCAGTACTTC.

CDR3 loop: CSARGPEQYF. In nucleotides, the CDR3 is TGCAGTGCGCGGGGGCCCGAGCAGTACTTC. The V and J genes are TRBV20-1 and TRBJ2-7; D perhaps matches TRBD2 (7 bases). Germline V gene lookup returns CDR1 DFQATT and CDR2 SNEGSKA (reference sequence). V lost 6 bases and J 6 bases, leaving 9 bases between the germline ends. There are 10 residues in the CDR3.

V and J are TRBV29-1 and TRBJ1-2; D call uncertain. Between the trimmed V and J ends, which lost 2 bases and 6 bases, there was a span of 25 bases. The CDR3 totals 17 residues. Germline V gene data show CDR1 as SQVTM and CDR2 as ANQGSEA. CDR3: CSVESGLQTQKDHGYTF. DNA for the CDR3: TGCAGCGTTGAATCTGGTCTCCAGACCCAGAAAGATCATGGCTACACCTTC.

This clone came up once. This rearrangement joins TRBV19 to TRBJ1-5, with 7 positions matching TRBD1. Trimming removed 8 bases from V and 5 bases from J; junction bases left unmatched: 15. CDR3 size: 16 residues. From germline, CDR1 is LNHDA and CDR2 SQIVND (reference sequence). CDR3: CASCARVTTGDQPQHF. The CDR3 nucleotides are TGTGCCAGTTGTGCCCGAGTAACCACAGGGGATCAGCCCCAGCATTTT.

The chain combines TRBV29-1 with TRBJ2-1, with 7 positions matching TRBD2. The CDR3 loop spans 14 amino acids. CDR1 is SQVTM, CDR2 ANQGSEA, per germline. After removal of 6 bases from V and 5 bases from J, the junction contained 10 bases not matched to a gene. The CDR3 bases are TGCAGCGTGAGGGTCCCGGGACTAAACAATGAGCAGTTCTTC. It is translated as CSVRVPGLNNEQFF.

The chain combines TRBV5-6 with TRBJ1-2; D may be TRBD1 (5 bases). V gave up 6 bases and J gave up 4 bases, with 22 bases separating them. CDR1 and CDR2 (germline): SGHDT, YYEEEE. The CDR3 spans 16 residues. CDR3 sequence reads: CASNPPGQGSTYGYTF. In nucleotides, the CDR3 is TGTGCCAGCAACCCTCCAGGGCAGGGCAGTACCTATGGCTACACCTTC. The full variable domain, in which reference TRBV5-6 and TRBJ1-2 provide the parts outside the CDR3, is DAGVTQSPTHLIKTRGQQVTLRCSPKSGHDTVSWYQQALGQGPQFIFQYYEEEERQRGNFPDRFSGHQFPNYSSELNVNALLLGDSALYLCASNPPGQGSTYGYTFGSGTRLTVV.

The chain carries TRBV19 and TRBJ1-3, with a weak D call TRBD1 (5 bases). The germline CDR1 and CDR2 sequences are LNHDA and SQIVND (reference sequence). The CDR3 is made up of 15 amino acids. Trimming pared 5 bases from V and 0 bases from J, leaving 11 bases between. DNA for the CDR3: TGTGCCAGTAGTCGCTCGGGGGTCTCTGGAAACACCATATATTTT. Protein sequence: CASSRSGVSGNTIYF. Filled out from reference TRBV19 and TRBJ1-3, the complete variable domain reads DGGITQSPKYLFRKEGQNVTLSCEQNLNHDAMYWYRQDPGQGLRLIYYSQIVNDFQKGDIAEGYSVSREKKESFPLTVTSAQKNPTAFYLCASSRSGVSGNTIYFGEGSWLTVV.

The chain recombines TRBV11-2 with TRBJ2-7; 7 bases match TRBD1. This CDR3 contains 14 residues. Germline assignment: CDR1 SGHAT and CDR2 FQNNGV. Trimming at V came to 2 bases and at J to 2 bases, leaving 3 bases not matched to a gene. The CDR3 DNA is TGTGCCAGCAGCTTACCCGACAGGGCCTACGAGCAGTACTTC. Its translation: CASSLPDRAYEQYF.